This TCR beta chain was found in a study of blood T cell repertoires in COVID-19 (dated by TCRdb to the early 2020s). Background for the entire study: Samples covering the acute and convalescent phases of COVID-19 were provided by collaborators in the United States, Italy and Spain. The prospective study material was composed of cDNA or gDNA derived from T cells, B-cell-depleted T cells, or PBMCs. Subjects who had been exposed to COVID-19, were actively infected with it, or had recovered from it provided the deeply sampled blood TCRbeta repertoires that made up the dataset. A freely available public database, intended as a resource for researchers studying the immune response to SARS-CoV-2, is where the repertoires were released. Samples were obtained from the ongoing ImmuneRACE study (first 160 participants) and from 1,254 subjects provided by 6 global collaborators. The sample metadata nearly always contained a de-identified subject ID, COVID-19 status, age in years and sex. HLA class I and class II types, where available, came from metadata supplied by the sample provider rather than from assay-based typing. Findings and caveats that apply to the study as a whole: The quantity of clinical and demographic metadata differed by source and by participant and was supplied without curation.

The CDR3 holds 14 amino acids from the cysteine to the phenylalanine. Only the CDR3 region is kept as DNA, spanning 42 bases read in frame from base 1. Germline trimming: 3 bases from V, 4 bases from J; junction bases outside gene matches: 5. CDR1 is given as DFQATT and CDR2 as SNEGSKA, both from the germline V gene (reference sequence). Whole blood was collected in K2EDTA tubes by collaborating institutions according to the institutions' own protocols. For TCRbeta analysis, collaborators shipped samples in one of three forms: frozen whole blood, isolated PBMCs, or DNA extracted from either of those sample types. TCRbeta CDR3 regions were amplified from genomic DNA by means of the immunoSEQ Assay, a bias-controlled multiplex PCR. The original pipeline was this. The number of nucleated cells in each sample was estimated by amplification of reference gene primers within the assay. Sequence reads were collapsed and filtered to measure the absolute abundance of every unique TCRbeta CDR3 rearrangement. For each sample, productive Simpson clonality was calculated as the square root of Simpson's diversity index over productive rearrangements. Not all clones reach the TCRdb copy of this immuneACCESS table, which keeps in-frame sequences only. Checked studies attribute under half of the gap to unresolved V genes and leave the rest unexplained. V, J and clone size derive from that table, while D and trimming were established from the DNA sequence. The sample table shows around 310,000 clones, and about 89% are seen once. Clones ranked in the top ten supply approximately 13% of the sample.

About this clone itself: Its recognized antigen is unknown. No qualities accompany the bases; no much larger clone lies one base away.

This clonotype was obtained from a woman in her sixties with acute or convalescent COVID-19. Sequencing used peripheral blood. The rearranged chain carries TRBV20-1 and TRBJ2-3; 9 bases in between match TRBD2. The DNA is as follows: TGCAGTGCTAGTCTAGCGGGAAGAGCAGATACGCAGTATTTT. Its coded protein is CSASLAGRADTQYF.